The 3 T cell receptor beta chains reported below all come from one sample, sequenced in a study of T cells in Graves' hyperthyroidism and ophthalmopathy. RNA transcripts yielded amplified TCR beta CDR3 regions. HTBI primers were the set used in a first-round RT-PCR of the TCR CDR3. A single record per CDR3 protein comes from TCRdb applying MiXCR to the multiplex PCR reads. The data show 350,000 to 500,000 distinct CDR3 sequences, with approximately 14% seen just once and about 5% held by the top ten. What was sequenced was blood. Receptors originate from a woman between 18 and 29 years old with Graves' hyperthyroidism.

This clonotype was seen ten or more times. V gene TRBV5-6 combines with J gene TRBJ1-2; 7 bases fit TRBD1. Germline loops: CDR1 SGHDT, CDR2 YYEEEE. This CDR3 is built from 14 residues. The V gene end was trimmed by 4 bases and the J gene end by 0 bases; junction bases not matched to a gene: 3. The CDR3 nucleotides read TGTGCCAGCAGCGTTGGGACAGCTAACTATGGCTACACCTTC. It translates to CASSVGTANYGYTF.

This clonotype came up a few times. The chain uses TRBV20-1 and TRBJ2-5, with a weak D call TRBD1 (6 bases). The germline V gene has CDR1 DFQATT and CDR2 SNEGSKA (reference sequence). The V end lost 5 bases, the J end lost 5 bases, and 18 bases lay between the germline ends. The CDR3 sequence is 14 residues long. The CDR3 region has the DNA TGCAGTGCTGCCAGGGGCAGGGTGGTGGAGACCCAGTACTTC. It translates to CSAARGRVVETQYF.

This clonotype was recorded many times. The chain couples TRBV5-5 to TRBJ2-7, with no clear D. Trimming took 0 bases from V and 3 from J, leaving 7 bases between them. The CDR3 length is 13 residues. The germline V gene encodes CDR1 SGHKS and CDR2 YYEKEE (reference sequence). CDR3 loop: CASSLEQHYEQYF. DNA for the CDR3: TGTGCCAGCAGCTTGGAACAGCACTACGAGCAGTACTTC.